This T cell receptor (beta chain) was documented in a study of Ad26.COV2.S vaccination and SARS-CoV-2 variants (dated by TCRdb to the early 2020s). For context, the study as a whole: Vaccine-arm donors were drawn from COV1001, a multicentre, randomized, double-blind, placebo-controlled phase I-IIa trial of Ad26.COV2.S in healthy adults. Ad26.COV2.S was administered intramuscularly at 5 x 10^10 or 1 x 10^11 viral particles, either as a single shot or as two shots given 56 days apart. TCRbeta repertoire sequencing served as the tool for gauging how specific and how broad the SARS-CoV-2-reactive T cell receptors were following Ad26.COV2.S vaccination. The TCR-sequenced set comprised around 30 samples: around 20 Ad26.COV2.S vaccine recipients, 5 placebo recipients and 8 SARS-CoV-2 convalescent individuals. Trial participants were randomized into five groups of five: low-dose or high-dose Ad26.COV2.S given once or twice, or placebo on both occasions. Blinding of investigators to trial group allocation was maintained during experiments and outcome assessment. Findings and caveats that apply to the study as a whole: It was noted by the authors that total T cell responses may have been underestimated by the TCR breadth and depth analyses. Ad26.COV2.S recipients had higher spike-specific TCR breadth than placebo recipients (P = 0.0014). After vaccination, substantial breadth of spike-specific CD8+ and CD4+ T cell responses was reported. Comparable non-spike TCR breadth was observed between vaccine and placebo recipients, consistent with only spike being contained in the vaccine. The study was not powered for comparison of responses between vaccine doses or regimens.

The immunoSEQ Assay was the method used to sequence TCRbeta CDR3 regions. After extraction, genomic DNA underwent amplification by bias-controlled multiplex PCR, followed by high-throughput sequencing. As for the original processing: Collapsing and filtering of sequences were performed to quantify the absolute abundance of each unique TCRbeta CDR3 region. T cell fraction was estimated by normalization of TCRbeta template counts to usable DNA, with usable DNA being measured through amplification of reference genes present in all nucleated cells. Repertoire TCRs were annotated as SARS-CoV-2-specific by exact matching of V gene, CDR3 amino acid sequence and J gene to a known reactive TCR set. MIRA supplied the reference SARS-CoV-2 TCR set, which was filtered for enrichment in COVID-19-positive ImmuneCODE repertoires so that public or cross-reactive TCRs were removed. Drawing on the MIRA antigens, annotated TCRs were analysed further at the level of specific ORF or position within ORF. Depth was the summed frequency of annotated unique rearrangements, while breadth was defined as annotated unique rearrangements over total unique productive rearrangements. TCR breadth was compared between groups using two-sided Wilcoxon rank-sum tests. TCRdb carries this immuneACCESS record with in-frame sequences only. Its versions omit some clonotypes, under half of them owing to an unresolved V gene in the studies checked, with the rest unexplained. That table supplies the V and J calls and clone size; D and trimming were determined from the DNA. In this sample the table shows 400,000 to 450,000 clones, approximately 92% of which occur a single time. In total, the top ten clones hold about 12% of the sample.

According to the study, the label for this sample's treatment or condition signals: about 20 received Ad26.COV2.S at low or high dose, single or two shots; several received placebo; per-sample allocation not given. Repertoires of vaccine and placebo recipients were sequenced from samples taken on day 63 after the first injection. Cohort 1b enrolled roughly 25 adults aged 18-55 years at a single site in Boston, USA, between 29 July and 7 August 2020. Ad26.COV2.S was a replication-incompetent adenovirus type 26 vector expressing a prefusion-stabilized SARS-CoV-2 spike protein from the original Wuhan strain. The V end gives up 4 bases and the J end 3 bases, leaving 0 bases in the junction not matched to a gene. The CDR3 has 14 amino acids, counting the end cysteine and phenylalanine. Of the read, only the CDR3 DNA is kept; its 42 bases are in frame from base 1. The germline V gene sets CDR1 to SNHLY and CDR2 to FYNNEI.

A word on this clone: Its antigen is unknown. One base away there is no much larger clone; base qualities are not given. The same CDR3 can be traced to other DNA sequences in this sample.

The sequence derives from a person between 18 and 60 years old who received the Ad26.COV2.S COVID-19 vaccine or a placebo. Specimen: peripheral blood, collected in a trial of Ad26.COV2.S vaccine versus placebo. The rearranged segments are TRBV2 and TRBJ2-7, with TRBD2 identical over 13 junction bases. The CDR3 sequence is CASSGLAGGYEQYF. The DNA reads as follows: TGTGCCAGCAGTGGACTAGCGGGAGGCTACGAGCAGTACTTC.